Below, one T cell receptor beta chain is given with its context. Its antigen is not known. This specimen belongs to a study of T cell repertoires in cytomegalovirus infection. Study in general: Shared public TCR beta signatures pointed to both CMV infection and a matching HLA type.

One entry per CDR3 protein results from TCRdb running MiXCR on the reads. The sample records around 740,000 distinct CDR3 sequences, approximately 40% being singletons. The CDR3 loop spans 16 amino acids. With V trimmed by 3 bases and J by 1 base, 6 bases remained unmatched. Germline V lookup: CDR1 MDHEN, CDR2 SYDVKM. The study, taken as a whole, reports: Clonotypes of TCR beta that were HLA-C-restricted and CMV-specific dominated the ex vivo response. Pooled public TCR beta family frequency picked out CMV carriers with the relevant HLA.

Sequences were obtained from PBMCs. J is TRBJ2-5 and V is TRBV28, with 9 bases matching TRBD1. The receptor was derived from a human donor in good health (CMV status not recorded). Some clones in this sample may be carry-over from other donors' samples. The CDR3 sequence: CASSFGETGGQETQYF. The DNA for the CDR3 is TGTGCCAGCAGTTTCGGCGAGACAGGGGGCCAAGAGACCCAGTACTTC.